This T cell receptor beta chain stems from a study of early T cells in non-severe SARS-CoV-2 infection. About the study: Sequenced material consisted of bulk RNA (from unsorted whole blood), and chains were unpaired. Whole-study results and caveats: Anti-spike CD8 specificities were favored by VDJdb matching, whose results missed private and CD4 specificities.

Germline values: CDR1 SGHRS, CDR2 YFSETQ. The CDR3 length is 16 residues. J gave up 2 bases and V 0 bases, and 6 bases lay outside the gene matches. On this clonotype: What it binds is not known.

Unique molecular identifier tags were affixed to discrete cDNA molecules. A single record per CDR3 protein comes from TCRdb applying MiXCR to the 5' RACE reads. The sample yields 70,000 to 95,000 distinct CDR3 sequences, roughly 15% seen once. The rearrangement joins TRBV5-1 to TRBJ2-5, with 8 bases identical to TRBD2. The clonotype comes from an adult who was a healthcare worker with PCR-confirmed SARS-CoV-2 infection or an uninfected control (not recorded which). Sequencing was done on a sample of whole blood. The CDR3 is CASSLGGGHSQETQYF. The CDR3 coding sequence is TGCGCCAGCAGCTTGGGCGGGGGGCACTCACAAGAGACCCAGTACTTC. The complete variable domain, with remaining parts taken from reference TRBV5-1 and TRBJ2-5, reads KAGVTQTPRYLIKTRGQQVTLSCSPISGHRSVSWYQQTPGQGLQFLFEYFSETQRNKGNFPGRFSGRQFSNSRSEMNVSTLELGDSALYLCASSLGGGHSQETQYFGPGTRLLVL.